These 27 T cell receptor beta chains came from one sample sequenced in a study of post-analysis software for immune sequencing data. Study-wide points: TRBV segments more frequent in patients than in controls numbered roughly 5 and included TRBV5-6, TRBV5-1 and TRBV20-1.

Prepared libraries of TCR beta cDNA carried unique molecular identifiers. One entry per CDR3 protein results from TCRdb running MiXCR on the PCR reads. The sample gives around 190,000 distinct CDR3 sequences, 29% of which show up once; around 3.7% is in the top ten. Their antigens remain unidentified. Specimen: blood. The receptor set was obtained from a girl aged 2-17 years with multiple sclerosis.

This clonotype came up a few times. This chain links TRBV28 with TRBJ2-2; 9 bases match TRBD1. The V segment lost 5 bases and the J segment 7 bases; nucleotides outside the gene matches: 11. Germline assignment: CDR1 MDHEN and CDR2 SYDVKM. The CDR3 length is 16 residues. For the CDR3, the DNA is TGTGCCAGCAGTCCACCGGGACAGGGTGACGTCGGGGAGCTGTTTTTT. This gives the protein CASSPPGQGDVGELFF.

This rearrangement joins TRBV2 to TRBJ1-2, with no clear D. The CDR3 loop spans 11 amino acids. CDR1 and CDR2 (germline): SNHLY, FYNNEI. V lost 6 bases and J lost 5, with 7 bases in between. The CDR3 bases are TGTGCCAGCAGGACGGTATATGGCTACACCTTC. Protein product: CASRTVYGYTF.

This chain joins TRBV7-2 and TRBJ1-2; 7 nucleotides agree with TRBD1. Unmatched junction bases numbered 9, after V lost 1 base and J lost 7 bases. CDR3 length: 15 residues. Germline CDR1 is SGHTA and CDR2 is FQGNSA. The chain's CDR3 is CASSLVRGQGSGYTF. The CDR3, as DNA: TGTGCCAGCAGCTTAGTAAGGGGGCAGGGCTCTGGCTACACCTTC.

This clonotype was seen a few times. The CDR3 is CASSLRSTGASYEQYF. Written as DNA, the CDR3 is TGTGCCAGCAGTCTAAGGTCGACAGGGGCCTCCTACGAGCAGTACTTC. The chain has TRBV6-2 or TRBV6-3 and TRBJ2-7; 8 bases are shared with TRBD1. V was pared by 5 bases and J by 0 bases, with 9 bases of the junction left unmatched. This CDR3 spans 16 amino acids. Germline V gene lookup returns CDR1 MNHEY and CDR2 SVGEGT.

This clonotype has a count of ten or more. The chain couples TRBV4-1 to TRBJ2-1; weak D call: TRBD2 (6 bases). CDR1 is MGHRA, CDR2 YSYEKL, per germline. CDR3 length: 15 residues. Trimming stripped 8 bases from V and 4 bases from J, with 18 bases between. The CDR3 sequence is CASHFGLAKYNEQFF. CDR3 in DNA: TGCGCCAGCCACTTTGGGCTAGCGAAGTACAATGAGCAGTTCTTC.

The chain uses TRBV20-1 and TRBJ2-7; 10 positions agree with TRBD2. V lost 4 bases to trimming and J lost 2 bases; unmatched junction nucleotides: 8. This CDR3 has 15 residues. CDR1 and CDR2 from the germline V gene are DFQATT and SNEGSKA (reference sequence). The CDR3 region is CSAKGLAESPYEQYF. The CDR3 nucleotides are TGCAGTGCTAAAGGACTAGCGGAGAGCCCCTACGAGCAGTACTTC.

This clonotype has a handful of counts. Here the CDR3 reads CASSLTGVNEQFF. CDR3 DNA: TGTGCCAGCAGTTTGACAGGGGTCAATGAGCAGTTCTTC. The chain joins TRBV12-3 or TRBV12-4 to TRBJ2-1, with 8 bases matching TRBD1. There are 13 residues in the CDR3. Trimming removed 3 bases from V and 6 bases from J; junction bases left unmatched: 1.

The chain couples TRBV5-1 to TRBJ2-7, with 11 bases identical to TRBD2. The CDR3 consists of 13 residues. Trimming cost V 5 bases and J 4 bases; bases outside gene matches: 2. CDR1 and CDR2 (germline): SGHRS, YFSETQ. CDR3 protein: CASRLAGEYEQYF. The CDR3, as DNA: TGCGCCAGCAGACTAGCGGGAGAGTACGAGCAGTACTTC.

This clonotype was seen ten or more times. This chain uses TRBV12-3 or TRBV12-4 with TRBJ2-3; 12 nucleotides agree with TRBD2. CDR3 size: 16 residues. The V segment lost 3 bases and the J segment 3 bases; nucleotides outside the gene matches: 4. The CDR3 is CASSFRTSGETDTQYF. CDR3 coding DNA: TGTGCCAGCAGTTTCCGGACTAGCGGGGAAACAGATACGCAGTATTTT.

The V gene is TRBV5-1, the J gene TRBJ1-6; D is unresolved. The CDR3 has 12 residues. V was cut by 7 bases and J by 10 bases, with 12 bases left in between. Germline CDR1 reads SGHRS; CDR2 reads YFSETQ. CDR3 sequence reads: CASSDGNSPLHF. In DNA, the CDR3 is TGCGCCAGCTCGGACGGTAACTCACCCCTCCACTTT.

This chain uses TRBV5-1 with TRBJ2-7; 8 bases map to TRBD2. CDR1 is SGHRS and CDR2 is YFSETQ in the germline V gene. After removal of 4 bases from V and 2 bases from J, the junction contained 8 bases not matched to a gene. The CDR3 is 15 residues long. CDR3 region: CASSRGGAYPYEQYF. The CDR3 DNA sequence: TGCGCCAGCAGCCGGGGGGGAGCCTACCCCTACGAGCAGTACTTC.

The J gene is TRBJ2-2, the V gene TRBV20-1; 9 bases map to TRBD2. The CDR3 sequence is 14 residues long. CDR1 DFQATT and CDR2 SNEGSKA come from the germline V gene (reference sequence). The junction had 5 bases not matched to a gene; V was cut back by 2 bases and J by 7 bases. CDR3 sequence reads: CSARLAGLSGELFF. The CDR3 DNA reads TGCAGTGCTAGACTAGCGGGATTAAGCGGGGAGCTGTTTTTT.

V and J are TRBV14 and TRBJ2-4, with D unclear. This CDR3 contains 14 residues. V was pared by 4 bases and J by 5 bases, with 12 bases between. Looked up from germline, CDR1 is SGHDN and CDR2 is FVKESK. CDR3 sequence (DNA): TGTGCCAGCAGCCTCGAGTACTTCGAAAACATTCAGTACTTC. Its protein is CASSLEYFENIQYF.

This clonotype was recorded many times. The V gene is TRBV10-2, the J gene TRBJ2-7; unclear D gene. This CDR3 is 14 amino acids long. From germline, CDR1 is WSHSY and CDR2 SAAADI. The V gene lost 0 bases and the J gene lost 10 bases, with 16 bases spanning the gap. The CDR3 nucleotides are TGCGCCAGCAGTGAGTCCGGCAGCCGTGTCTTTCAGTACTTC. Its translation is CASSESGSRVFQYF.

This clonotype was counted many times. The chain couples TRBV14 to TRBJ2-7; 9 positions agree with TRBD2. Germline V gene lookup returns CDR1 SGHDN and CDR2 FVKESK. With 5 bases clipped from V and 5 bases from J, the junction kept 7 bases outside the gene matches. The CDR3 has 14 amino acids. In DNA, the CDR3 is TGTGCCAGCAGCTCACCGGGACTAGCCAACGAGCAGTACTTC. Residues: CASSSPGLANEQYF.

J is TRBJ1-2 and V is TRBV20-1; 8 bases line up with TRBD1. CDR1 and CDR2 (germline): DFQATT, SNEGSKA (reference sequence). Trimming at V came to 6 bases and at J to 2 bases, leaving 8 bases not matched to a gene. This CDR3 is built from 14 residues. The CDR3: CSAPTGQGNYGYTF. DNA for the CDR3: TGCAGTGCCCCAACTGGACAGGGAAACTATGGCTACACCTTC.

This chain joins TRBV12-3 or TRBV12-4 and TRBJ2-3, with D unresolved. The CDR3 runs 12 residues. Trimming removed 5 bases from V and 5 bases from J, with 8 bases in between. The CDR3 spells CASSMSVDTQYF. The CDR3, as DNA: TGTGCCAGCAGTATGAGCGTAGATACGCAGTATTTT.

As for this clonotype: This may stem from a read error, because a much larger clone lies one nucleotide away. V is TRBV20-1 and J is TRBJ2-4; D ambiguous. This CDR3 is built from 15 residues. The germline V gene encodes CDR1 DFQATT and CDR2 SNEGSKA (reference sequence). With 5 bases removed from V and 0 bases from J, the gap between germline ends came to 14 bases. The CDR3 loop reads CSAGNPRLAKNIQYF. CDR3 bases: TGCAGTGCTGGTAATCCCCGTTTAGCCAAAAACATTCAGTACTTC.

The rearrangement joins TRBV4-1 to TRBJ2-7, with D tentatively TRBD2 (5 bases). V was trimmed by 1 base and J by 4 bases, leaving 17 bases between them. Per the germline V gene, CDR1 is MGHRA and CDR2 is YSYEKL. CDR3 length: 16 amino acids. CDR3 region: CASSQVMVGVGYEQYF. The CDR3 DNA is TGCGCCAGCAGCCAAGTCATGGTCGGGGTGGGTTACGAGCAGTACTTC.

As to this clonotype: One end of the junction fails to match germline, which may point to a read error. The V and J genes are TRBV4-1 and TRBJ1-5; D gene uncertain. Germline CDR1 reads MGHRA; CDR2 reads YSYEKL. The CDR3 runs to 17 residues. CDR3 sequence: CVSSQDIHLRGNQPQHF. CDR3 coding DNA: TGCGTCAGCAGCCAAGATATCCACCTTCGGGGCAATCAGCCCCAGCATTTT.

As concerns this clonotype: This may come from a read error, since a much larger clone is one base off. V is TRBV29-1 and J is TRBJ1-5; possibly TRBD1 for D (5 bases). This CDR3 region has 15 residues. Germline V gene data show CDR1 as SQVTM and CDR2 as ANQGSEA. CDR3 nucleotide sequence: TGCGGCTCTAGCCCTACTGGGGGTGACAATCAGCCCCAGCATTTT. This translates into CGSSPTGGDNQPQHF.

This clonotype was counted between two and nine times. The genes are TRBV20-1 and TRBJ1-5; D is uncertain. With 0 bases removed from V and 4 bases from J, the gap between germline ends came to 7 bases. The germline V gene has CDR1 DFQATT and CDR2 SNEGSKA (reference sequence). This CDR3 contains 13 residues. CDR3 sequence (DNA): TGCAGTGCTAGAGACCCGGGTAATCAGCCCCAGCATTTT. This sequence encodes CSARDPGNQPQHF.

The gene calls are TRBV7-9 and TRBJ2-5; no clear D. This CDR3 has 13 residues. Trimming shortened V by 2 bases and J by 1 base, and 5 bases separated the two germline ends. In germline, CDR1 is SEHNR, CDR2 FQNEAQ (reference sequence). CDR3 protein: CASSLWAQETQYF. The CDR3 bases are TGTGCCAGCAGCTTATGGGCCCAAGAGACCCAGTACTTC.

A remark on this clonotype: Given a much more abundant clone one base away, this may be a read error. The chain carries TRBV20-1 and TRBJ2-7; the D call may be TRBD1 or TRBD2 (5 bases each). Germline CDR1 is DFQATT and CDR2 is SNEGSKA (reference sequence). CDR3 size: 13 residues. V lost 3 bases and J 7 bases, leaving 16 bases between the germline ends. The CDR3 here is CSASLPGRGEQYF. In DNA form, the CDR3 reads TGCAGTGCTAGCCTTCCGGGACGAGGTGAGCAGTACTTC.

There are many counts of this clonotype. The CDR3 spells CASRRISYRGQETQYF. DNA for the CDR3: TGTGCCAGCAGGCGCATTTCCTACAGGGGGCAAGAGACCCAGTACTTC. The V gene is TRBV6-5, the J gene TRBJ2-5; 8 positions agree with TRBD1. CDR1 and CDR2 from the germline V gene are MNHEY and SVGAGI. The CDR3 is made up of 16 amino acids. V shed 6 bases and J 2 bases; nucleotides not matched to a gene: 11.

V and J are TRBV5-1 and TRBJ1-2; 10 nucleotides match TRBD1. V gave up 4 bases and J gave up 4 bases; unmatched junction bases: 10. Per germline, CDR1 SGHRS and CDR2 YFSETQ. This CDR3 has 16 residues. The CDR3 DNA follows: TGCGCCAGCAGCCAGTTACCGGGACAGGGGACCTATGGCTACACCTTC. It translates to CASSQLPGQGTYGYTF.

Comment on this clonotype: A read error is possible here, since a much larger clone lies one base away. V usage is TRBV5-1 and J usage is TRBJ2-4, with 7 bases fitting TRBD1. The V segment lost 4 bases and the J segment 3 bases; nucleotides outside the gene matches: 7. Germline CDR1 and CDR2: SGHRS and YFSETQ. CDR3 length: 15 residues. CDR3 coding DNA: TGCGCCAGCAGCACAGGGACAGCAATCAAAAACATTCAGTACTTC. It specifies CASSTGTAIKNIQYF. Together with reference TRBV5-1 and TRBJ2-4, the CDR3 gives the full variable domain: KAGVTQTPRYLIKTRGQQVTLSCSPISGHRSVSWYQQTPGQGLQFLFEYFSETQRNKGNFPGRFSGRQFSNSRSEMNVSTLELGDSALYLCASSTGTAIKNIQYFGAGTRLSVL.